This TCR beta chain was observed in a study of CD8 T cells in seronegative destructive rheumatoid arthritis (dated by TCRdb to between 2020 and 2021). With regard to the full study: At the time of sampling, seven of the eight CND-RA patients were on biological drugs. Rather than undergoing new sequencing, the seropositive RA, seronegative RA and healthy control comparison cohorts were drawn from an earlier published TCRbeta dataset. Peripheral CD8+ TCRbeta repertoires of CCP-negative destructive rheumatoid arthritis (CND-RA) patients were compared with newly diagnosed seropositive RA, seronegative RA and healthy controls.

This clone has more than one count but fewer than ten. Its antigen specificity is not known. The input lacks base qualities; no much larger clone sits a single base away. CDR1 and CDR2 are drawn from the germline V gene (reference sequence): MNHNY, SVGAGI. Trimming removed 7 bases from V and 8 bases from J, leaving 18 bases between the germline ends. Inclusive of the bounding cysteine and phenylalanine, the CDR3 is 14 residues long. Of all the DNA, just the CDR3 is kept, 42 bases in frame from base 1. General study outcomes and caveats: With age adjusted for, CD8+ TCRbeta repertoires in CND-RA patients appeared less diverse and more clonal than repertoires in other RA subtypes. A distinct set of enriched public clonotypes appeared to be present in CND-RA patients, and the authors interpreted this finding as support for a separate disease subset. Because diagnostic samples were lacking, the TCR repertoire differences may partly reflect years of poor disease control rather than having been present at onset. Across the 120,000 or so clonotypes tested, no public clonotype enrichment survived Benjamini-Hochberg correction. Compared with controls and other RA subtypes, CND-RA repertoires contained more CMV-reactive and fewer influenza A-reactive CD8+ TCRbeta sequences. The study acknowledged the small size of the CND-RA cohort as a limitation.

The CND-RA patients tested negative on the clinical CCP2 antibody test, and joint destruction in these patients kept progressing despite active therapy. Every CND-RA patient had failed conventional anti-rheumatic therapy and showed typical joint destruction in the wrists and ankles. CND-RA patients were sampled after long disease histories, spanning decades in several cases, rather than at diagnosis. About 55 millilitres of EDTA-anticoagulated peripheral blood were collected from each patient. Density gradient separation with Ficoll-Paque PLUS was used to isolate peripheral blood mononuclear cells. AutoMACS magnetic bead positive selection was used to isolate CD8+ cells from fresh or cryopreserved PBMCs, and purity was verified by flow cytometry. Genomic DNA was extracted with Nucleospin Tissue or Tissue XS kits and quantified on a Qubit 2.0 fluorometer. Genomic DNA from CD8+ cells was used for TCRbeta sequencing, which was performed according to the manufacturer's instructions. The immunoSEQ assay was used for TCRbeta sequencing, which was carried out at a genomics technology centre in Finland. The study's processing was this. Clonotype tables produced by the immunoSEQ preprocessing pipeline were converted into VDJtools format, and non-productive clonotypes were filtered out. Samples with fewer than 10,000 reads were excluded, the remaining samples were subsampled to 10,000 reads, and most of the eight CND-RA samples met this threshold. Shannon-Wiener, Simpson and clonality indices were calculated with the VDJtools CalcDiversityStats function on data subsampled to 10,000 reads. Non-singleton TCRbeta clonotypes were hard-matched, with no mismatches allowed, against VDJdb to infer antigen specificity. Clusters with potentially shared antigen targets were formed by grouping CDR3 sequences that differed by one amino acid (Hamming distance 1). After each group was resampled to six samples, one-sided Fisher's exact tests checked public clonotypes for group enrichment, with the whole procedure repeated ten times. Here the immuneACCESS table is served through TCRdb, limited to in-frame sequences with V and J called. Missing clones are a known gap in these copies; in checked studies unresolved V genes cover under half, and the rest lacks a known reason. V and J calls and clone size are given by that table; D and trimming were obtained from the DNA. The sample table lists 10,000 to 15,000 clones, roughly four fifths of them with a count of one. The top ten hold 25% to 30% of the sample.

Recombination connected TRBV6-6 to TRBJ2-1; perhaps TRBD2 is the D gene, with 7 bases matching. The sequence was collected from a woman aged 30-50 years with seronegative destructive rheumatoid arthritis. Sequencing was performed on CD8+ T cells from blood. CDR3 region: CASTNFAGAHEQFF. The base sequence is TGTGCCAGCACCAATTTTGCGGGGGCCCATGAGCAGTTCTTC.